The sequence of this T cell receptor beta chain was determined in a study of T cells after yellow fever vaccination. About the research overall: Fractions with few cells were prepared using SMART-Seq v4 Ultra Low Input. Whole-study results and caveats: The appearance of a small share of clonotypes in both CD4 and CD8 compartments was observed. In post-booster samples, most primary-vaccination clones reappeared (approximately 95% CD4, around 87% CD8).

Synthesis of TCR cDNA relied on 5'RACE template switching, which attached a universal primer site and UMIs. MiXCR was run by TCRdb on the 5' RACE reads, yielding one entry per CDR3 protein. Of under 300,000 distinct CDR3 sequences listed, approximately 6.8% are singletons. The table lists this clonotype with many counts. Its antigen remains unidentified. V lost 0 bases, J lost 11 bases, and 32 bases lay in between. In germline, CDR1 is SGHAT, CDR2 FQNNGV. There are 19 residues in the CDR3. The source was CD4+ T cells sorted from PBMCs, collected on the day of the yellow fever booster vaccination. This sequence was found in a man aged 25-45 years who received the YFV17D yellow fever vaccine. V and J are TRBV11-2 and TRBJ2-7; D is perhaps TRBD1 (5 bases). The CDR3 is CASSLEGVPGLLRAGSKYF. The DNA for the CDR3 is TGTGCCAGCAGCTTAGAAGGCGTCCCCGGCCTCCTACGAGCAGGGTCCAAGTACTTC. Drawing the rest from reference TRBV11-2 and TRBJ2-7, the complete variable domain is EAGVAQSPRYKIIEKRQSVAFWCNPISGHATLYWYQQILGQGPKLLIQFQNNGVVDDSQLPKDRFSAERLKGVDSTLKIQPAKLEDSAVYLCASSLEGVPGLLRAGSKYFGPGTRLTVT.